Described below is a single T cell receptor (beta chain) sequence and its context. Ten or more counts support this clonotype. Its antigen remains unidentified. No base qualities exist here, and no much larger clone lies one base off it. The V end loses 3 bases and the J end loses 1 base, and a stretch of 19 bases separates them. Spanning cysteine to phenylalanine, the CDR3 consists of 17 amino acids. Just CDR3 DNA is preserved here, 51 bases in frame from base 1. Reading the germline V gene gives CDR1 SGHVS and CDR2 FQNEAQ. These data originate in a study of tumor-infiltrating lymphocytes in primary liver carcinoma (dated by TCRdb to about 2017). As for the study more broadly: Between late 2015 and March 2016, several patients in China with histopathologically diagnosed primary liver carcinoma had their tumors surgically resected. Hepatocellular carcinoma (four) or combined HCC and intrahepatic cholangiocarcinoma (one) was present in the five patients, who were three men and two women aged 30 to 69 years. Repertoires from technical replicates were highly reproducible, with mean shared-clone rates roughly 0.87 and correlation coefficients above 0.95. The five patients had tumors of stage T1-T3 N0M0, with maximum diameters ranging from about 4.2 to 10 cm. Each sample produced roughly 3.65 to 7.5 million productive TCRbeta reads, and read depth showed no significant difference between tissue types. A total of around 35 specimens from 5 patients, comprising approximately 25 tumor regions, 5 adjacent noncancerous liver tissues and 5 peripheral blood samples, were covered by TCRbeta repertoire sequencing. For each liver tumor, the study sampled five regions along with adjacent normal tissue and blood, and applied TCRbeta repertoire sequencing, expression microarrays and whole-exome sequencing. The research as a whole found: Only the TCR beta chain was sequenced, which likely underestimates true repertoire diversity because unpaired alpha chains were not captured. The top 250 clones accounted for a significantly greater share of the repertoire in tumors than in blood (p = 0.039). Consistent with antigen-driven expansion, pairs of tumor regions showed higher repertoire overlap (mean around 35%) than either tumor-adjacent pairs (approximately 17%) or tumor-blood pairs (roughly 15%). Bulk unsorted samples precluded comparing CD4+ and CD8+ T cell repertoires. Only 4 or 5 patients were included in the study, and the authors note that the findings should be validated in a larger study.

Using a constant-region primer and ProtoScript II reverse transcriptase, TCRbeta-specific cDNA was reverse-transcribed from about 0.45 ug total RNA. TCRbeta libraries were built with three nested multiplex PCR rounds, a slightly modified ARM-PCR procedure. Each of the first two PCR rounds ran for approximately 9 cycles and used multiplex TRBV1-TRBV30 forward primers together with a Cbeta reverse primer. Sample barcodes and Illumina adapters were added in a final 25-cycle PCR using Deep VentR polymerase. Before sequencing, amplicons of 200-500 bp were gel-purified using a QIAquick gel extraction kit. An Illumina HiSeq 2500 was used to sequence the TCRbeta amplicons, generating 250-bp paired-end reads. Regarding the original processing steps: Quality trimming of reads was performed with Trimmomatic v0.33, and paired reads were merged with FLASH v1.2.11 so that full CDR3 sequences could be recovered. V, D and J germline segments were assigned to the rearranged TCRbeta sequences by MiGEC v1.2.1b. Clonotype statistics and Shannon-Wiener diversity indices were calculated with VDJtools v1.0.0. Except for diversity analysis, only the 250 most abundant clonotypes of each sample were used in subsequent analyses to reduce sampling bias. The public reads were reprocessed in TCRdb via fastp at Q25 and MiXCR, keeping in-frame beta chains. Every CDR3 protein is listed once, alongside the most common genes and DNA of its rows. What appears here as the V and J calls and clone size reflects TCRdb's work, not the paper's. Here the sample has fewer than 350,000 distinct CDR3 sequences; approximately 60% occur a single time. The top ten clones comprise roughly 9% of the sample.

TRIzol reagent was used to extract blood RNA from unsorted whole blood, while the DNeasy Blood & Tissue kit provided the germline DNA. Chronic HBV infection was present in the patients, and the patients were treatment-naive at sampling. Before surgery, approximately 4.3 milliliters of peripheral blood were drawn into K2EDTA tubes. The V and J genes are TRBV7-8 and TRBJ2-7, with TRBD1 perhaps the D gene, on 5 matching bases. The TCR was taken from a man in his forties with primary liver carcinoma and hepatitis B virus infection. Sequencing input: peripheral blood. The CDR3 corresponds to CASSFSHKPQGSYEQYF. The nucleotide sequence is TGTGCCAGCAGCTTTTCACATAAGCCCCAGGGATCCTACGAGCAGTACTTC. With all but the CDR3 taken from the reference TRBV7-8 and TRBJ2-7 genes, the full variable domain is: GAGVSQSPRYKVAKRGQDVALRCDPISGHVSLFWYQQALGQGPEFLTYFQNEAQLDKSGLPSDRFFAERPEGSVSTLKIQRTQQEDSAVYLCASSFSHKPQGSYEQYFGPGTRLTVT.